A selection of T cell receptor beta chains follows, all from one sample in a study of shared clonotypes between healthy human individuals. Assay: immunoSEQ multiplex PCR; the TCRdb copy retains only in-frame clones and omits some. The top ten clones hold 12% of a sample with a few hundred thousand clones, 60% to 80% of them seen once. Sequencing was carried out using PBMCs. The receptors originated from a woman aged 40 to 50 in good health. Some clones in this sample may be carry-over from other donors' samples. CDR3s include the opening cysteine and the closing phenylalanine or tryptophan. A D gene is named only where the DNA matches it firmly.

cdr3_aa: CASSPPVEDEQFF
d_call: -
j_call: TRBJ2-1
v_call: TRBV7-9

cdr3_aa: CASSEGHTNTEAFF
d_call: -
j_call: TRBJ1-1
v_call: TRBV7-9

cdr3_aa: CASSIGPGNSYEQYF
d_call: -
j_call: -
v_call: TRBV19

cdr3_aa: CASSVALTFGGELFF
d_call: -
j_call: TRBJ2-2
v_call: TRBV9

cdr3_aa: CASGTLGGPSGNTIYF
d_call: -
j_call: TRBJ1-3
v_call: TRBV4-2

cdr3_aa: CASSLRVTGLYEQYF
d_call: TRBD1
j_call: TRBJ2-7
v_call: TRBV28

cdr3_aa: CASSVDYQTDTQYF
d_call: -
j_call: TRBJ2-3
v_call: TRBV10-2

cdr3_aa: CASTPPRVPMNTEAFF
d_call: -
j_call: TRBJ1-1
v_call: TRBV19

cdr3_aa: CASSFGRLASGTYEQYF
d_call: TRBD2
j_call: TRBJ2-7
v_call: TRBV5-8

cdr3_aa: CASGLTGTYGYTF
d_call: -
j_call: TRBJ1-2
v_call: TRBV12-5

cdr3_aa: CASSEVGLGLAGGNEQFF
d_call: TRBD2
j_call: TRBJ2-1
v_call: TRBV2

cdr3_aa: CASSLVGSQETQYF
d_call: -
j_call: TRBJ2-5
v_call: TRBV7-3

cdr3_aa: CSVESTAHYEQYF
d_call: -
j_call: TRBJ2-7
v_call: TRBV29-1

cdr3_aa: CASISGGTDTQYF
d_call: -
j_call: TRBJ2-3
v_call: TRBV5-1

cdr3_aa: CASKGLAEETQYF
d_call: TRBD2
j_call: TRBJ2-5
v_call: TRBV10-2

cdr3_aa: CASSSGQLTRNYGYTF
d_call: TRBD1
j_call: TRBJ1-2
v_call: TRBV6-5

cdr3_aa: CASSPPGTGNTIYF
d_call: -
j_call: TRBJ1-3
v_call: TRBV18

cdr3_aa: CASSPDRVPPYEQYF
d_call: TRBD1
j_call: TRBJ2-7
v_call: TRBV7-8

cdr3_aa: CASSPAGGRPNEKLFF
d_call: -
j_call: TRBJ1-4
v_call: TRBV7-6

cdr3_aa: CATSKRLADRTDTQYF
d_call: TRBD2
j_call: TRBJ2-3
v_call: TRBV15

cdr3_aa: CASRESGFTGELFF
d_call: -
j_call: TRBJ2-2
v_call: TRBV10-2

cdr3_aa: CASSLGMYEQYF
d_call: -
j_call: TRBJ2-7
v_call: TRBV28

cdr3_aa: CSASRRDEQYF
d_call: -
j_call: TRBJ2-7
v_call: TRBV20-1

cdr3_aa: CASSQDPGTGVYGYTF
d_call: TRBD1
j_call: TRBJ1-2
v_call: TRBV4-2

cdr3_aa: CASSLWGRAADTEAFF
d_call: -
j_call: TRBJ1-1
v_call: TRBV28

cdr3_aa: CASSLGAMTSSYEQYF
d_call: -
j_call: -
v_call: TRBV5-4

cdr3_aa: CASSAGHGTFYEQYF
d_call: -
j_call: TRBJ2-7
v_call: TRBV6-1

cdr3_aa: CASSLGAREGQPQHF
d_call: -
j_call: TRBJ1-5
v_call: TRBV7-4

cdr3_aa: CASSQETGGAGLGANVLTF
d_call: TRBD1
j_call: TRBJ2-6
v_call: TRBV4-3

cdr3_aa: CASSRQGMDGYTF
d_call: TRBD1
j_call: TRBJ1-2
v_call: TRBV10-2

cdr3_aa: CASTVGLNTEAFF
d_call: -
j_call: TRBJ1-1
v_call: TRBV2

cdr3_aa: CASSLIPGAGNTIYF
d_call: -
j_call: TRBJ1-3
v_call: TRBV28

cdr3_aa: CASSTWDFRGDTQYF
d_call: -
j_call: TRBJ2-3
v_call: TRBV5-1

cdr3_aa: CASSEGIRVGYTF
d_call: -
j_call: TRBJ1-2
v_call: TRBV6-1

cdr3_aa: CASSPDPGEGQPQHF
d_call: -
j_call: TRBJ1-5
v_call: TRBV18

cdr3_aa: CASSPHEAGEYGYTF
d_call: -
j_call: TRBJ1-2
v_call: TRBV9

cdr3_aa: CASSYSPGQPQHF
d_call: -
j_call: TRBJ1-5
v_call: TRBV6-6

cdr3_aa: CASSEVRGTGDNEQFF
d_call: TRBD1
j_call: TRBJ2-1
v_call: TRBV2

cdr3_aa: CASSLKTSGSAGELFF
d_call: TRBD2
j_call: TRBJ2-2
v_call: TRBV5-1

cdr3_aa: CASVGGSYNEQFF
d_call: -
j_call: TRBJ2-1
v_call: TRBV11-2

cdr3_aa: CASSVGAGRKETQYF
d_call: -
j_call: TRBJ2-5
v_call: TRBV9

cdr3_aa: CASSIEGWEGQNEQFF
d_call: TRBD2
j_call: TRBJ2-1
v_call: TRBV19

cdr3_aa: CASSFTPGLALDEQYF
d_call: TRBD2
j_call: TRBJ2-7
v_call: TRBV7-6

cdr3_aa: CASSVLAGEGEQFF
d_call: TRBD2
j_call: TRBJ2-1
v_call: TRBV5-1

cdr3_aa: CASSEEGSSYNEQFF
d_call: -
j_call: TRBJ2-1
v_call: TRBV2

cdr3_aa: CSVDTSTGISTDTQYF
d_call: -
j_call: TRBJ2-3
v_call: TRBV29-1

cdr3_aa: CASRDAGVGYGYTF
d_call: -
j_call: TRBJ1-2
v_call: TRBV6-1

cdr3_aa: CASSLDYGTEAFF
d_call: -
j_call: TRBJ1-1
v_call: TRBV7-2

cdr3_aa: CASSQGGSGRDEQFF
d_call: -
j_call: TRBJ2-1
v_call: TRBV14

cdr3_aa: CASSLDAGGSISYEQYF
d_call: TRBD1
j_call: TRBJ2-7
v_call: TRBV11-2

cdr3_aa: CASSVQGRHEQYF
d_call: -
j_call: TRBJ2-7
v_call: TRBV5-6

cdr3_aa: CAISETRDRGAYGYTF
d_call: TRBD1
j_call: TRBJ1-2
v_call: TRBV10-3

cdr3_aa: CASRDGGYNEQFF
d_call: -
j_call: TRBJ2-1
v_call: TRBV27

cdr3_aa: CASSPLARAKNIQYF
d_call: -
j_call: TRBJ2-4
v_call: TRBV6-7

cdr3_aa: CASSLRLAGDSDTQYF
d_call: TRBD2
j_call: TRBJ2-3
v_call: TRBV7-3